This record concerns one T cell receptor (beta chain) sequence. Its cognate antigen is unknown. This entry is derived from a study of graft-versus-host responses after intestinal transplantation. Study-wide background: As for transplant type, recipients had multivisceral, liver-intestinal, or isolated intestinal grafts. Recipients were all induced with anti-thymocyte globulin, then given tacrolimus and steroids for about 3 years.

Whole-study findings and limits: Among circulating GvH clones, peak levels were associated with early post-transplant declines in HvG clones. Patients who carried graft-donor T cell macrochimerism also had high graft-versus-host to host-versus-graft clonal ratios in their allografts.

TCRdb keeps only in-frame clones here, not all; method: immunoSEQ multiplex PCR. The sample holds about 93,000 clones; roughly 91% are singletons and the top ten take 0.4% to 0.6%. The V end lost 8 bases, the J end lost 4 bases, and 15 bases lay between the germline ends. Germline CDR1 SQVTM, CDR2 ANQGSEA. The CDR3 totals 12 residues. This specimen was unstimulated CD8+ T cells sorted from spleen or lymph node cells, taken before intestinal transplant. V gene TRBV29-1 combines with J gene TRBJ2-7, with D uncertain. This TCR was sampled from a human donor who received an intestinal transplant. The CDR3 is CSFLTRHYEQYF. In nucleotides, the CDR3 is TGCAGCTTTTTGACAAGGCATTACGAGCAGTACTTC.